The clone carrying this T cell receptor (beta chain) was counted between two and nine times. Antigen: not known. CDR3 length equals 12 residues. The V and J ends lost 6 bases and 2 bases respectively, with 7 bases between them. Germline CDR1 is LNHDA and CDR2 is SQIVND (reference sequence). This specimen belongs to a study of OX40 agonist ivuxolimab in advanced cancers. Study-wide background: Ivuxolimab is a fully human IgG2 antibody that activates OX40 (CD134). Dose-escalation patients were diagnosed with hepatocellular carcinoma, melanoma, renal cell cancer or head and neck cancer. Age averaged around 60 years (range roughly 20 to 90), and about 86% were male. Regarding the study as a whole: Still undetermined is the antigen specificity of the expanded peripheral T cells.

Measured with immunoSEQ multiplex PCR; TCRdb has only the in-frame clones, and not every one. The sample carries tens of thousands of clones, roughly nine tenths recorded once. The sequence was obtained from an adult with an advanced solid tumor such as melanoma, head and neck, liver or kidney cancer. The sample here was CD4+ or CD8+ T cells sorted from blood, taken in a trial of the OX40 agonist ivuxolimab. The chain recombines TRBV19 with TRBJ1-1; D might be TRBD1 (5 bases). This chain's CDR3 is CASSRENTEAFF. The CDR3, as DNA: TGTGCCAGTAGCAGGGAAAACACTGAAGCTTTCTTT.